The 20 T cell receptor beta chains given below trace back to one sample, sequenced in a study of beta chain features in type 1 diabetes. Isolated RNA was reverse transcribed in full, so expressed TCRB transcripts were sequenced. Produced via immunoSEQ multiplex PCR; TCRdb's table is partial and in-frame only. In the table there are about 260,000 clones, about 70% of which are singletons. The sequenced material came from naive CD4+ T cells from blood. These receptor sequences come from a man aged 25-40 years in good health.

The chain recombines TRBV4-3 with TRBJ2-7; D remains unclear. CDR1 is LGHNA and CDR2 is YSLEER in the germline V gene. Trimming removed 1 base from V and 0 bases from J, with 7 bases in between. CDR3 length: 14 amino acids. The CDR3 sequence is CASSQVSTSYEQYF. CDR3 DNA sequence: TGCGCCAGCAGCCAAGTATCGACCTCCTACGAGCAGTACTTC.

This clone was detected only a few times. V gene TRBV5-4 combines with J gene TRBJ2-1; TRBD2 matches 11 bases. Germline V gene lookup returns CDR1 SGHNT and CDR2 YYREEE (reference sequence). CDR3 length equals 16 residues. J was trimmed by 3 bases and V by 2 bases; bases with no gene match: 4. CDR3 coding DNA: TGTGCCAGCAGCTTTTCCGGGACTAGCGGCTACAATGAGCAGTTCTTC. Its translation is CASSFSGTSGYNEQFF.

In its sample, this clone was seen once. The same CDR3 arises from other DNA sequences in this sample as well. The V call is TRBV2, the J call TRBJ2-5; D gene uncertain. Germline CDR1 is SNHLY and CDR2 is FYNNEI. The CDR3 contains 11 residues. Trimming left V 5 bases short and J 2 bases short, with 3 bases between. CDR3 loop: CASSFQETQYF. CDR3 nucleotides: TGTGCCAGCAGTTTTCAAGAGACCCAGTACTTC.

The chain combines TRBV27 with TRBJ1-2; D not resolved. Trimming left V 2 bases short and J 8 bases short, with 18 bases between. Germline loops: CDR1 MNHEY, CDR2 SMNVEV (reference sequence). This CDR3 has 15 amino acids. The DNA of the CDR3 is TGTGCCAGCAGTTTAAAACCCCTCCCGGTTATCGGCTACACCTTC. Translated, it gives CASSLKPLPVIGYTF.

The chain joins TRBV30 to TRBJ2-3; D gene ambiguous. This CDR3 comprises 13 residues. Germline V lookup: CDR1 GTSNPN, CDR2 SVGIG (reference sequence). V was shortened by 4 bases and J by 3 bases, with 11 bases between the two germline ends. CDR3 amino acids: CAWKLKGTDTQYF. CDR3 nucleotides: TGTGCCTGGAAGCTAAAAGGGACAGATACGCAGTATTTT.

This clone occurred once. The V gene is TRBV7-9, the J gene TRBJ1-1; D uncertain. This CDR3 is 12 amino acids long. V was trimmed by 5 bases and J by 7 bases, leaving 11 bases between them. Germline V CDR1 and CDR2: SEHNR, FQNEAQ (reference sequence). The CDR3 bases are TGTGCCAGCAGCCGGGTGGACGGTGAAGCTTTCTTT. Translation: CASSRVDGEAFF.

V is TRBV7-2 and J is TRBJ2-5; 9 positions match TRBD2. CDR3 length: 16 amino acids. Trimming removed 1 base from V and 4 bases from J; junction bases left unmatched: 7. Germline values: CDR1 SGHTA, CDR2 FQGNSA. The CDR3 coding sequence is TGTGCCAGCAGCTTAGTAGGTAGCGGGAGAACAGAGACCCAGTACTTC. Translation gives CASSLVGSGRTETQYF.

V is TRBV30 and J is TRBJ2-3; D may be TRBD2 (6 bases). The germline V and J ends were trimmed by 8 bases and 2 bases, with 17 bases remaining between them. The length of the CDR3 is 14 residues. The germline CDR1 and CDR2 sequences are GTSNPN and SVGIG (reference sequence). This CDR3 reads CAGNRGGNTDTQYF. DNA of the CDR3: TGTGCCGGAAACCGCGGCGGGAACACAGATACGCAGTATTTT.

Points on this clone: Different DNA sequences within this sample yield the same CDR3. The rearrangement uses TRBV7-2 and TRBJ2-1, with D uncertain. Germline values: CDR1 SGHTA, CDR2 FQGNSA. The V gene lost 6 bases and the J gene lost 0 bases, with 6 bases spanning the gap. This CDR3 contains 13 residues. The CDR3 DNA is TGTGCCAGCAGATTATCCTCCTACAATGAGCAGTTCTTC. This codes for CASRLSSYNEQFF.

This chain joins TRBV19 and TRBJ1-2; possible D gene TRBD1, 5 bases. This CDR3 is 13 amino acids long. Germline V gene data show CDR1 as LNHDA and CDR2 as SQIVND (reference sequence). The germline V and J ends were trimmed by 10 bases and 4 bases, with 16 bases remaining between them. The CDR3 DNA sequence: TGTGCCACCTACCGGGGACCTGGCTATGGCTACACCTTC. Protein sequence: CATYRGPGYGYTF.

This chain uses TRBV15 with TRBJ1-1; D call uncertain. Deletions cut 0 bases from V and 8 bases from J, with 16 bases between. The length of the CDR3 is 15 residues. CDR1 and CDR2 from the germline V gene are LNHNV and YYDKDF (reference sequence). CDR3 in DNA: TGTGCCACCAGCAGAGATCCCAGGACGGGCCTAGAAGCTTTCTTT. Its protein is CATSRDPRTGLEAFF. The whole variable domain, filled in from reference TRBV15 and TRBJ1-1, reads DAMVIQNPRYQVTQFGKPVTLSCSQTLNHNVMYWYQQKSSQAPKLLFHYYDKDFNNEADTPDNFQSRRPNTSFCFLDIRSPGLGDTAMYLCATSRDPRTGLEAFFGQGTRLTVV.

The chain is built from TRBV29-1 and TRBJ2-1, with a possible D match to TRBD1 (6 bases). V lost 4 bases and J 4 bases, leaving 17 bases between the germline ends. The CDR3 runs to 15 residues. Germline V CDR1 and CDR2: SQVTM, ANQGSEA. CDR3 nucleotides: TGCAGCGTTGTTGGGGGCCCGGATTCGTACAATGAGCAGTTCTTC. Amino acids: CSVVGGPDSYNEQFF.

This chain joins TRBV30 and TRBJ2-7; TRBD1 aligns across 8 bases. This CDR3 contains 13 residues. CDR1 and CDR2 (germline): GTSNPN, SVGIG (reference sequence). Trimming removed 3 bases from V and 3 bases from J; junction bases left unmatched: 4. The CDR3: CAWRGQGYYEQYF. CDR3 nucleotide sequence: TGTGCCTGGAGAGGACAGGGCTACTACGAGCAGTACTTC.

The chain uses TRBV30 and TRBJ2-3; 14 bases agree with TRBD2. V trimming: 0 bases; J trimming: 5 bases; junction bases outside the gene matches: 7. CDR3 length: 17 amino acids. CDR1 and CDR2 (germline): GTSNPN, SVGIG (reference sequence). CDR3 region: CAWSVRLAGGPGDTQYF. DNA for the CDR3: TGTGCCTGGAGTGTCAGACTAGCGGGGGGGCCGGGAGATACGCAGTATTTT.

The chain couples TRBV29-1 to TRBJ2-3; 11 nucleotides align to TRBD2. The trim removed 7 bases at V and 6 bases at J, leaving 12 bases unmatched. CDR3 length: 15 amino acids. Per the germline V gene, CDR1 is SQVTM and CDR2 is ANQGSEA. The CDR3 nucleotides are TGCAGCGCCTACAGGAGGCCTAGCGGGAGGGATACGCAGTATTTT. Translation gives CSAYRRPSGRDTQYF.

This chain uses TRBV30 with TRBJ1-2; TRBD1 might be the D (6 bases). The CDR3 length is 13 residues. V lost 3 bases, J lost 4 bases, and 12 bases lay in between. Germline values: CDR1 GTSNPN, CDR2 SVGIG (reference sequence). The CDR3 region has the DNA TGTGCCTGGAGGAGTACAGGGTTCTATGGCTACACCTTC. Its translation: CAWRSTGFYGYTF.

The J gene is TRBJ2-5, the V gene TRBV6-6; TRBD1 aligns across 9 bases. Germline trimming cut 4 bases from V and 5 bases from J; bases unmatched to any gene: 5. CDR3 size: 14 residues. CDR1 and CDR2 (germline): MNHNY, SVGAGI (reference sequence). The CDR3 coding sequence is TGTGCCAGCAGTTCCACAGGGGGCGCGGAGACCCAGTACTTC. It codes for CASSSTGGAETQYF.

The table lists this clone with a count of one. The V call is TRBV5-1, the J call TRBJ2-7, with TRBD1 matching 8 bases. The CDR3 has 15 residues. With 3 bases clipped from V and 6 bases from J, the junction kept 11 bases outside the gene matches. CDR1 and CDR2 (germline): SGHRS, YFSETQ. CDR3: CASSSSGTGSPEQYF. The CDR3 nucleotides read TGCGCCAGCAGCTCCTCCGGGACAGGTTCTCCCGAGCAGTACTTC.

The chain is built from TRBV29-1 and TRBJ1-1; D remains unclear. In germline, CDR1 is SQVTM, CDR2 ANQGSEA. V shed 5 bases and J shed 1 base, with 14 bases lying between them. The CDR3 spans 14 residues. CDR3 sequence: CSVFLLLRNTEAFF. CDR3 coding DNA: TGCAGCGTTTTTCTGTTACTAAGGAACACTGAAGCTTTCTTT.

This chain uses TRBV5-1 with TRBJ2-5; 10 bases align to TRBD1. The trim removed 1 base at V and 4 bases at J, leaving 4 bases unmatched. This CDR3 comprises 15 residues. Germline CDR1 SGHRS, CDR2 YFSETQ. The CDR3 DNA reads TGCGCCAGCAGCTTGTCCGGGACAGGGGCAGAGACCCAGTACTTC. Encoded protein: CASSLSGTGAETQYF.